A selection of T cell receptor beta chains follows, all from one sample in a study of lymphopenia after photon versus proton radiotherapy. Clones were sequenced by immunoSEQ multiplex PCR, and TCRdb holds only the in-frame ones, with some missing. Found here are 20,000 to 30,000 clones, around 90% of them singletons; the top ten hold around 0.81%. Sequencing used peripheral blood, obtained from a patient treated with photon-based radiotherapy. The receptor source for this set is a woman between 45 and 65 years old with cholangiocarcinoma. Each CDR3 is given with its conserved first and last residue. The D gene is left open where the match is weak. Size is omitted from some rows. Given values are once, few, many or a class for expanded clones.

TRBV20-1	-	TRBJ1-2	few	TGCAGTGCTAGTGGGAGGGATGGCTACACCTTC	CSASGRDGYTF
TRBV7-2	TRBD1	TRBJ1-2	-	TGTGCCAGCAGCTTCGGACAGGGATGGTATGGCTACACCTTC	CASSFGQGWYGYTF
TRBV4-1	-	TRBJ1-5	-	TGCGCCAGCAGCCAAGATCCGGGGAATCAGCCCCAGCATTTT	CASSQDPGNQPQHF
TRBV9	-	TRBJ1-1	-	TGTGCCAGCAGCGGGGCTACAGGTATGAACACTGAAGCTTTCTTT	CASSGATGMNTEAFF
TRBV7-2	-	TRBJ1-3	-	TGTGCCAGCAGCTTATTCCCCTTGGTTTTACAGGGACCGGGAAACACCATATATTTT	CASSLFPLVLQGPGNTIYF
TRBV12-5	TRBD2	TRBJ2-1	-	TGTGCTAGTGGTTTGGTAGTAGCGGGGGACGCCTACAATGAGCAGTTCTTC	CASGLVVAGDAYNEQFF
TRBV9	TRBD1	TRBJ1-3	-	TGTGCCAGCAGCTCCCGGACAGGGGAGAACACCATATATTTT	CASSSRTGENTIYF
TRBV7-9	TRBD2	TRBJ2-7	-	TGTGCCAGCCAGACTAGCGGCAACCTCTACGAGCAGTACTTC	CASQTSGNLYEQYF
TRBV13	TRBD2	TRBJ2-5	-	TGTGCCAGCAGCTTTAATGGACTAGCGGGGAAAGAGACCCAGTACTTC	CASSFNGLAGKETQYF
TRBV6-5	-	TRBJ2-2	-	TGTGCCAGCAGGCCCCAGGAAACCGGGGAGCTGTTTTTT	CASRPQETGELFF
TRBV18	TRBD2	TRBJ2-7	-	TGTGCCAGCTCACCAGGGACTAGCGGATACGAGCAGTACTTC	CASSPGTSGYEQYF
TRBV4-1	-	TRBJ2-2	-	TGCGCCAGCAGCCAAGTTATCTCCGGGGAGCTGTTTTTT	CASSQVISGELFF
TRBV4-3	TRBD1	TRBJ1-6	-	TGCGCCAGCAGCCAAACACTTCCGGGACAGAGCAATTCACCCCTCCACTTT	CASSQTLPGQSNSPLHF
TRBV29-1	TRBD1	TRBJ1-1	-	TGCAGCGCAGCGGGACAGGGTAACACTGAAGCTTTCTTT	CSAAGQGNTEAFF
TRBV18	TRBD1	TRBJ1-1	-	TGTGCCAGCTCACCACTGGACAGGGGTTGGGGATCTGAAGCTTTCTTT	CASSPLDRGWGSEAFF
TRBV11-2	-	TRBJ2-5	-	TGTGCCAGCAGCTTAGATCATTGGTACCAGCAAGAGACCCAGTACTTC	CASSLDHWYQQETQYF
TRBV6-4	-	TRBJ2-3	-	TGTGCCAGCAGTGAAAATTCGGGTACAGATACGCAGTATTTT	CASSENSGTDTQYF
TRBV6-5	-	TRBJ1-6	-	TGTGCCAGCAGTTACGACCGGGGGGGGCCGAATTCACCCCTCCACTTT	CASSYDRGGPNSPLHF
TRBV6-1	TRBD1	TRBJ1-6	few	TGTGCCAGCAGACCTTTACAGGGGAGGTCACCCCTCCACTTT	CASRPLQGRSPLHF
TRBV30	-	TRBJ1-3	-	TGTGCCTGGACTCAATCTGGAAACACCATATATTTT	CAWTQSGNTIYF
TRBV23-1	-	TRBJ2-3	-	TGCGCCAGCAAACGTAGCACAGATACGCAGTATTTT	CASKRSTDTQYF
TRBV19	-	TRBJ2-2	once	TGTGCCAGTAGTATAGACAGCGACACCGGGGAGCTGTTTTTT	CASSIDSDTGELFF
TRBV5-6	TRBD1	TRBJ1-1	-	TGTGCCAGCAGCTTGGGGGGACAGGGAACACCCACTGAAGCTTTCTTT	CASSLGGQGTPTEAFF
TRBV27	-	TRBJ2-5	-	TGTGCCAGCAGTCAGGGGGGGAATCCTCCAGAGACCCAGTACTTC	CASSQGGNPPETQYF
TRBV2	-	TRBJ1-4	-	TGTGCCAGCAGTGTACAGGGAACTAATGAAAAACTGTTTTTT	CASSVQGTNEKLFF
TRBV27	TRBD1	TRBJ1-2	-	TGTGCCAGCAGTTTTAGACAGGGTCAAGGGTTCGTTCGTGGCTACACCTTC	CASSFRQGQGFVRGYTF
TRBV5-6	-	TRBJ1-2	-	TGTGCCAGCAGCTCCACCGTTGGGGGGTATGGCTACACCTTC	CASSSTVGGYGYTF
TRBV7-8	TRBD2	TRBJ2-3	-	TGTGCCAGCAGCAGGAGACTAGCGGGGGGGCAATCCACAGATACGCAGTATTTT	CASSRRLAGGQSTDTQYF
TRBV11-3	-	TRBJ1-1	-	TGTGCCAGCAGCTCCCCAAGGGACACTGAAGCTTTCTTT	CASSSPRDTEAFF
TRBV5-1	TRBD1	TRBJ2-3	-	TGCGCCAGCAGCAGGACAGGGGGCGGGGAAGATACGCAGTATTTT	CASSRTGGGEDTQYF
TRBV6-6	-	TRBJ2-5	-	TGTGCCAGCAGTTACTCAGGGGGGTCCCAAGAGACCCAGTACTTC	CASSYSGGSQETQYF
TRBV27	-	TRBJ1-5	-	TGTGCCAGCAGTTGGAGGGAGGATCAGCCCCAGCATTTT	CASSWREDQPQHF
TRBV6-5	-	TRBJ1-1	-	TGTGCCAGCAGTTACACTCCCGTCCGGAACACTGAAGCTTTCTTT	CASSYTPVRNTEAFF
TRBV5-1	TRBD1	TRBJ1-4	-	TGCGCCAGCAGCGCTGGAGGGACAGGGGATGAAAAACTGTTTTTT	CASSAGGTGDEKLFF
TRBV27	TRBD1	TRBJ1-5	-	TGTGCCAGCAGTCCGGGGACAGGGGTTCAGCCCCAGCATTTT	CASSPGTGVQPQHF
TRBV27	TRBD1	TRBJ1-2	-	TGTGCCAGCAGGACAGGGTGGGATGGCTACACCTTC	CASRTGWDGYTF
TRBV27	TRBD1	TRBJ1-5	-	TGTGCCAGCAGTTCTGTGCGGGGAGGAACGCGACAGGGTCAAATGAATCAGCCCCAGCATTTT	CASSSVRGGTRQGQMNQPQHF
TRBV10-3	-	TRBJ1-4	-	TGTGCCATCAGTGGAGATTCTAATGAAAAACTGTTTTTT	CAISGDSNEKLFF
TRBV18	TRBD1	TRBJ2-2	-	TGTGCCAGCTCACCAACAGGGGGCTTGAACACCGGGGAGCTGTTTTTT	CASSPTGGLNTGELFF
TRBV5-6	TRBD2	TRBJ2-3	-	TGTGCCAGCAGCTTAACCGGGACTAGCGTCGTCGCAGATACGCAGTATTTT	CASSLTGTSVVADTQYF
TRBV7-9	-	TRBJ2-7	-	TGTGCCAGCAGCTTAGAGGGGGGCTTCTACGAGCAGTACTTC	CASSLEGGFYEQYF
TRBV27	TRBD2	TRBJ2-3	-	TGTGCCAGCAGACTTGGGGGGGGGACTAGGAGAGATACGCAGTATTTT	CASRLGGGTRRDTQYF
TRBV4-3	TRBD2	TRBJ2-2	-	TGCGCCAGCAGCCGGACTAGCGGGAACACCGGGGAGCTGTTTTTT	CASSRTSGNTGELFF
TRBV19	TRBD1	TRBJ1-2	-	TGTGCCAGTAGGACAGGGGGAGCTAACTATGGCTACACCTTC	CASRTGGANYGYTF
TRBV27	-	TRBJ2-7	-	TGTGCCAGCAAAGGGTACGAGCAGTACTTC	CASKGYEQYF
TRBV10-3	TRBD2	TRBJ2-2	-	TGTGCCATCGCCGGACTAGCGGGTGTCGGGGAGCTGTTTTTT	CAIAGLAGVGELFF
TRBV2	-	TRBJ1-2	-	TGTGCCAGCGGGGAGCCTTACTATGGCTACACCTTC	CASGEPYYGYTF
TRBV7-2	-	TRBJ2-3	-	TGTGCCAGCAGTCCGGATACAAATACGCAGTATTTT	CASSPDTNTQYF
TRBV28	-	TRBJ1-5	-	TGTGCCAGCAGCCCCTCCGGAAGGGATAGCAATCAGCCCCAGCATTTT	CASSPSGRDSNQPQHF
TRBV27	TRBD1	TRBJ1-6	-	TGTGCCAGCAGTTTATCGATTGGACAGGTTCGTTCACCCCTCCACTTT	CASSLSIGQVRSPLHF
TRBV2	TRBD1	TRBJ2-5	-	TGTGCCAGCACAACGACAGGGAAAGTCCAAGAGACCCAGTACTTC	CASTTTGKVQETQYF